A single sample is the source of the 4 T cell receptor beta chains below, sequenced in a study of blood T cell repertoires in COVID-19. Clones were read by immunoSEQ multiplex PCR, and TCRdb kept only the in-frame ones, dropping some. The sample contains 150,000 to 250,000 clones, approximately 84% of which appear only once. The source material was PBMCs or T cells enriched from blood (not recorded which). The source of these receptors is a man in his forties or fifties who had recovered from COVID-19.

The sample holds one count of this clone. This sequence joins TRBV5-1 and TRBJ1-2; D might be TRBD1 (5 bases). Germline CDR1 is SGHRS and CDR2 is YFSETQ. V was cut by 0 bases and J by 0 bases, with 9 bases left in between. The CDR3 loop spans 15 amino acids. For the CDR3, the DNA is TGCGCCAGCAGCTTGGGACAGCATACTAACTATGGCTACACCTTC. Amino acid sequence: CASSLGQHTNYGYTF.

The rearrangement uses TRBV27 and TRBJ1-5; TRBD1 is a possible D gene (6 bases). The CDR3 length is 13 residues. Germline-derived CDR1 and CDR2 are MNHEY and SMNVEV (reference sequence). The V end was cut by 6 bases, the J end by 9 bases, with 15 bases between. The chain's CDR3 is CASSPLDSGPQHF. CDR3 coding DNA: TGTGCCAGCAGCCCATTGGACAGTGGGCCCCAGCATTTT.

The chain links TRBV27 to TRBJ1-2; D ambiguous. Trimming removed 5 bases from V and 7 bases from J, with 17 bases in between. There are 14 residues in the CDR3. Germline V lookup: CDR1 MNHEY, CDR2 SMNVEV (reference sequence). CDR3 DNA: TGTGCCAGCAGTCCCCCGGGGTTAATGTTTGGCTACACCTTC. Its translation: CASSPPGLMFGYTF.

The chain has TRBV10-3 and TRBJ2-1, with TRBD1 identical over 9 bases. V lost 4 bases, J lost 9 bases, and 13 bases stayed unmatched. Germline-derived CDR1 and CDR2 are ENHRY and SYGVKD. This CDR3 spans 16 amino acids. CDR3 DNA: TGTGCCATCAGTGTTGGACCGGGACAGGGTGGTGGTGAGCAGTTCTTC. Protein sequence: CAISVGPGQGGGEQFF.